These 2 T cell receptor beta chains originate from one sample sequenced in a study of blood T cell repertoires in COVID-19. Some clones are missing from TCRdb's copy, which holds only in-frame ones; the method was immunoSEQ multiplex PCR. Among more than 200,000 clones, around 88% were seen once, and the ten largest hold about 4%. Specimen: PBMCs or T cells enriched from blood (not recorded which). The receptors stem from a woman in her 30s who had recovered from COVID-19.

This clone has only one observation. The rearrangement links TRBV6-5 to TRBJ2-7; D is perhaps TRBD2 (5 bases). Germline values: CDR1 MNHEY, CDR2 SVGAGI. V lost 6 bases to trimming and J lost 6 bases, with 15 bases between them. This CDR3 has 13 amino acids. The CDR3: CASRILGSAEQYF. In DNA, the CDR3 is TGTGCCAGCAGAATACTAGGTAGTGCCGAGCAGTACTTC.

This clone was observed once. The chain joins TRBV27 to TRBJ2-4; 7 nucleotides align to TRBD2. The V and J ends lost 3 bases and 7 bases, in that order; junction bases with no gene match: 3. The CDR3 totals 13 residues. Germline V gives CDR1 MNHEY, CDR2 SMNVEV (reference sequence). The chain's CDR3 is CASSLGGLNIQYF. Here the CDR3 DNA reads TGTGCCAGCAGTTTGGGAGGGTTGAACATTCAGTACTTC.